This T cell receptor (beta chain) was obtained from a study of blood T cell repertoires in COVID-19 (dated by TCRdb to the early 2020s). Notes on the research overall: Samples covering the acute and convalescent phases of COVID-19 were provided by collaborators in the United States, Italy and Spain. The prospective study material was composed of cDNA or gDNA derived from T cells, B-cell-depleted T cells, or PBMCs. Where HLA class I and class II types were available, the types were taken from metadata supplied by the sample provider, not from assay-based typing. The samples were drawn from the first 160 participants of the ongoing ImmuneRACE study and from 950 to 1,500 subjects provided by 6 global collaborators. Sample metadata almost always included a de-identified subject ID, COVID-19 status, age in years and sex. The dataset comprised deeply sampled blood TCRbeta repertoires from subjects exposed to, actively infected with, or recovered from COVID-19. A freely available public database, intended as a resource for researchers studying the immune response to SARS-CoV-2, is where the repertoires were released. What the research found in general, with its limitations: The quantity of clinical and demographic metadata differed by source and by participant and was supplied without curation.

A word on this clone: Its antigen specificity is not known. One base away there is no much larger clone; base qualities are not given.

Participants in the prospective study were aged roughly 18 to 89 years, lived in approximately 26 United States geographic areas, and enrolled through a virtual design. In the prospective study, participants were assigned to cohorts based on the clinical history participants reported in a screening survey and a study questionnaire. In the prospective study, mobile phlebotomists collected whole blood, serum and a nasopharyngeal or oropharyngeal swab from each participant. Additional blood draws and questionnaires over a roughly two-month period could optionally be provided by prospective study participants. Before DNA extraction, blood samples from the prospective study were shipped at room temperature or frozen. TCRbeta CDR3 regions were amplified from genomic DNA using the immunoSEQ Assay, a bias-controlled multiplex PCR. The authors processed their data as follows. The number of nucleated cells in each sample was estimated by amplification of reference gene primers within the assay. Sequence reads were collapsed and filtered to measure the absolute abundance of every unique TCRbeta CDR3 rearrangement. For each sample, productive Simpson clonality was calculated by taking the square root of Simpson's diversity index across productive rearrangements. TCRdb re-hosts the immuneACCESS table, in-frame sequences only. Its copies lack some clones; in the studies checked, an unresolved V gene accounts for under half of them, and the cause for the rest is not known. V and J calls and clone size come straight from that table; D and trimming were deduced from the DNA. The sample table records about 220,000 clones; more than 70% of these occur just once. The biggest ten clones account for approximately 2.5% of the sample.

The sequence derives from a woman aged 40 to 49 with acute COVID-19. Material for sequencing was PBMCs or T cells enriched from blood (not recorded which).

The CDR3 region has the sequence CASSDLGVNTEAFF. The sequenced DNA is TGTGCCAGCAGCGACCTAGGGGTGAACACTGAAGCTTTCTTT. This receptor chain uses TRBV5-6 and TRBJ1-1; TRBD1 could be the D gene, as 5 bases match. At the junction V is shortened by 4 bases and J by 0 bases, with 10 bases in between. CDR3 length: 14 amino acids, cysteine to phenylalanine. The CDR3 DNA has 42 bases and is translated from base 1. CDR1 and CDR2, looked up from the germline V gene, are SGHDT and YYEEEE.